What follows is one T cell receptor (beta chain) and its context. The antigen is not known. The sample comes from a study of T cell responses to AZD1222 COVID-19 vaccine. Sequenced by immunoSEQ multiplex PCR; TCRdb stores in-frame clones only, minus some. Seen here are fewer than 130,000 clones, roughly 85% observed once, and the top ten hold about 3%. Findings and caveats of the study: Close to half of all spike-specific TCRs reportedly target regions of the variants that are unmutated.

V was shortened by 5 bases and J by 9 bases, with 19 bases between the two germline ends. Germline lookup yields CDR1 SGHTA and CDR2 FQGNSA. The CDR3 spans 14 residues. This sequence originates from an adult in good health. The chain uses TRBV7-2 and TRBJ2-5; D might be TRBD1 or TRBD2, each matching 6 bases. This specimen was peripheral blood, taken on day 0 of AZD1222 vaccination. In DNA, the CDR3 is TGTGCCAGCAGCCAAAAATGGGGGGCGGAGGCCCAGTACTTC. This gives the protein CASSQKWGAEAQYF. Using reference TRBV7-2 and TRBJ2-5 for the parts outside the CDR3, the full variable domain is GAGVSQSPSNKVTEKGKDVELRCDPISGHTALYWYRQSLGQGLEFLIYFQGNSAPDKSGLPSDRFSAERTGGSVSTLTIQRTQQEDSAVYLCASSQKWGAEAQYFGPGTRLLVL.